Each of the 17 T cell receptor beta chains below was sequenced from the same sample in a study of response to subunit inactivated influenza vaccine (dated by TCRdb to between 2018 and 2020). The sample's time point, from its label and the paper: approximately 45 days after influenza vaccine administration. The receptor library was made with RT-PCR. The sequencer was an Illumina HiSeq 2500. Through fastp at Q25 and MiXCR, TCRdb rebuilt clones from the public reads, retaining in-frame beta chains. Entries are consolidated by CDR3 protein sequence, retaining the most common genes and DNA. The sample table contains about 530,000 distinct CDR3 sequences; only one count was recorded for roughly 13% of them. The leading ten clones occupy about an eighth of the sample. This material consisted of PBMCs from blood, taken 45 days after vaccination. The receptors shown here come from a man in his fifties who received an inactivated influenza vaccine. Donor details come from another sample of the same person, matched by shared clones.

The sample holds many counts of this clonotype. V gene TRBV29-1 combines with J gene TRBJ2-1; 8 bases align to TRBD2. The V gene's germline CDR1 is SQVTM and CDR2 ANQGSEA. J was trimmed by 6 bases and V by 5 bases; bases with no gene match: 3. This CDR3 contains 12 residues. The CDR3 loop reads CSVWGLVNEQFF. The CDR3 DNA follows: TGCAGCGTTTGGGGACTAGTCAATGAGCAGTTCTTC.

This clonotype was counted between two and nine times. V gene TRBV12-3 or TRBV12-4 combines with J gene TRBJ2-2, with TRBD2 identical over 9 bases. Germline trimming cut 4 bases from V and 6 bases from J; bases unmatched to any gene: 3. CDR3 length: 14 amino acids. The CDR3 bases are TGTGCCAGCAGTTCGCTAGCGGGGTCCGGGGAGCTGTTTTTT. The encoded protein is CASSSLAGSGELFF.

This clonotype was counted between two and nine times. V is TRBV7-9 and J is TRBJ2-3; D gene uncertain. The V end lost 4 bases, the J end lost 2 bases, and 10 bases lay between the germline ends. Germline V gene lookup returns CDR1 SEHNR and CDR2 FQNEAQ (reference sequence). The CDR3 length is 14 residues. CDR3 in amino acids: CASSSLVVTDTQYF. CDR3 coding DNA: TGTGCCAGCAGCTCCTTAGTAGTCACAGATACGCAGTATTTT.

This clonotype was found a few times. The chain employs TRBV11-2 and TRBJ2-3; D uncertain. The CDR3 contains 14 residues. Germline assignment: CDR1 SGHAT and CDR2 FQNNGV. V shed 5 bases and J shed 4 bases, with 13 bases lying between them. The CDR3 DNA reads TGTGCCAGCAGCCCCCCCCCGCGGTCAGATACGCAGTATTTT. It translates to CASSPPPRSDTQYF.

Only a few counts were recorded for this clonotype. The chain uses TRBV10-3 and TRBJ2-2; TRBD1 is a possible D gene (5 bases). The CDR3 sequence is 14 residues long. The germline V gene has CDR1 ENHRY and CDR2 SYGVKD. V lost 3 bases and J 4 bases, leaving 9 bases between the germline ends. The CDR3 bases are TGTGCCATCAGTGAATCAGGGCTCACCGGGGAGCTGTTTTTT. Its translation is CAISESGLTGELFF.

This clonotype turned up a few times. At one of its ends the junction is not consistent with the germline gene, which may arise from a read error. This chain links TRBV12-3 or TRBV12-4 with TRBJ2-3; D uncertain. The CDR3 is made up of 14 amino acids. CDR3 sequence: CASRLGLGTDTQYF. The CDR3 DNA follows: TGTGCCAGCAGATTAGGGTTGGGCACAGATACGCAGTATTTT.

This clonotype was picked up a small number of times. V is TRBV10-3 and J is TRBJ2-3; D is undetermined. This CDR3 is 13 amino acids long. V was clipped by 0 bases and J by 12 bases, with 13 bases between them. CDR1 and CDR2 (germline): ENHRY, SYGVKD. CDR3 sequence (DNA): TGTGCCATCAGTGAGTCGGGCCCCCACCTCCAGTATTTT. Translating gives CAISESGPHLQYF.

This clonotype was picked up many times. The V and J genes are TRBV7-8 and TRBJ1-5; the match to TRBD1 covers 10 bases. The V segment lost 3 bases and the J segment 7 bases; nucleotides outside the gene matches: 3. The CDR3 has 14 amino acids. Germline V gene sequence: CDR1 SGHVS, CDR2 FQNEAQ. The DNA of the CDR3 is TGTGCCAGCAGCTTGGGACAGGGGCACCAGCCCCAGCATTTT. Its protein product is CASSLGQGHQPQHF.

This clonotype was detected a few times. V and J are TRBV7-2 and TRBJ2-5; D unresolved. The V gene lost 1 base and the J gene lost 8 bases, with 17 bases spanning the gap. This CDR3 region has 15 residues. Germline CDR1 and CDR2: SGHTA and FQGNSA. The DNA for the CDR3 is TGTGCCAGCAGCTTAGAGGGTGGCGGTGGTGGTACCCAGTACTTC. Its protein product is CASSLEGGGGGTQYF.

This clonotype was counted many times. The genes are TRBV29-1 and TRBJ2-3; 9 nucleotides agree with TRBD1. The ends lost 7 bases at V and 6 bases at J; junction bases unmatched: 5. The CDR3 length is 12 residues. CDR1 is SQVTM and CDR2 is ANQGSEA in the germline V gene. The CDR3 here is CSADRGKDTQYF. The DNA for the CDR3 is TGCAGCGCTGACAGGGGGAAGGATACGCAGTATTTT.

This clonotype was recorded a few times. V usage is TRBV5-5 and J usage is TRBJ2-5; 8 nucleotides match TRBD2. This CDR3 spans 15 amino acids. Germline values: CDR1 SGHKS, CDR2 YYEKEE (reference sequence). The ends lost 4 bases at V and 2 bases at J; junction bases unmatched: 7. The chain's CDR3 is CASSAGAGVQETQYF. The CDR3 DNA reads TGTGCCAGCAGCGCGGGAGCGGGGGTACAAGAGACCCAGTACTTC. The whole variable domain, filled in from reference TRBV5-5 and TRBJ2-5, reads DAGVTQSPTHLIKTRGQQVTLRCSPISGHKSVSWYQQVLGQGPQFIFQYYEKEERGRGNFPDRFSARQFPNYSSELNVNALLLGDSALYLCASSAGAGVQETQYFGPGTRLLVL.

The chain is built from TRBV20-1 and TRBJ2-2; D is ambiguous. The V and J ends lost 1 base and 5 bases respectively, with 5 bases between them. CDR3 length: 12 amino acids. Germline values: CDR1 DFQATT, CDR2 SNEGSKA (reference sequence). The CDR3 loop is CSARALTGELFF. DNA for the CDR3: TGCAGTGCTAGAGCACTTACCGGGGAGCTGTTTTTT.

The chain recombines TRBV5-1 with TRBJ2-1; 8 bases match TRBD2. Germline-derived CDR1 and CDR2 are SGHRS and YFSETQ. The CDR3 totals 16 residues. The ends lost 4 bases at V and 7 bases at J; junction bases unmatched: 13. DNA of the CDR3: TGCGCCAGCAGCCAAGCGCCAGCGGGAGTATTTAATGAGCAGTTCTTC. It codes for CASSQAPAGVFNEQFF. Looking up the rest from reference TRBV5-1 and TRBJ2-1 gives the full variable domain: KAGVTQTPRYLIKTRGQQVTLSCSPISGHRSVSWYQQTPGQGLQFLFEYFSETQRNKGNFPGRFSGRQFSNSRSEMNVSTLELGDSALYLCASSQAPAGVFNEQFFGPGTRLTVL.

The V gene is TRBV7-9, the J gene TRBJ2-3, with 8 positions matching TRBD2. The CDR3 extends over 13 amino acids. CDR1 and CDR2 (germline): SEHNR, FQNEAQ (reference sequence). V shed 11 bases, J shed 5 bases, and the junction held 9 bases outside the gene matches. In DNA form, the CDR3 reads TGTGCCTGCCCCGGGGGGGCAGGAGATACGCAGTATTTT. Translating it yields CACPGGAGDTQYF.

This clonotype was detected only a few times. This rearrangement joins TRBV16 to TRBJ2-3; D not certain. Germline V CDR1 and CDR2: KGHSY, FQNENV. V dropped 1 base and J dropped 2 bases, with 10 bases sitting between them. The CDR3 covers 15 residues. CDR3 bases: TGTGCCAGCAGCCAATGGGCGTCGAACACAGATACGCAGTATTTT. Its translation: CASSQWASNTDTQYF.

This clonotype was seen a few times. The CDR3 DNA reads as TGCAGTGCTAGTGCGGGGCGCTCCTACAATGAGCAGTTCTTC. Translated: CSASAGRSYNEQFF. The V call is TRBV20-1, the J call TRBJ2-1; tentative D call: TRBD2 (6 bases). V gave up 3 bases and J gave up 0 bases, with 9 bases separating them. The CDR3 loop spans 14 amino acids. The germline V gene encodes CDR1 DFQATT and CDR2 SNEGSKA (reference sequence).

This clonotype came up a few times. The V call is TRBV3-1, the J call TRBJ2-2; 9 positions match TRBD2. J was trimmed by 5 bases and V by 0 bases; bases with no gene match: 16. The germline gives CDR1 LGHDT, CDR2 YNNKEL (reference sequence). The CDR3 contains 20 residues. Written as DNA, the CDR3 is TGTGCCAGCAGCCAAGAAGAACAAAAAGCGGGGGGACCGGGAACCGGGGAGCTGTTTTTT. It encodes CASSQEEQKAGGPGTGELFF. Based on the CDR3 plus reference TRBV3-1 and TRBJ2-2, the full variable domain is DTAVSQTPKYLVTQMGNDKSIKCEQNLGHDTMYWYKQDSKKFLKIMFSYNNKELIINETVPNRFSPKSPDKAHLNLHINSLELGDSAVYFCASSQEEQKAGGPGTGELFFGEGSRLTVL.